This TCR beta chain was sequenced in a study of T cell changes during pregnancy in multiple sclerosis. Clones were sequenced by immunoSEQ multiplex PCR, and TCRdb holds only the in-frame ones, with some missing. The sample contains about 120,000 clones, 93% of which appear only once. The CDR3 consists of 18 residues. J lost 4 bases, V lost 4 bases, and 11 bases had no gene match. CDR1 and CDR2 from the germline V gene are SGHVS and FNYEAQ. The chain couples TRBV7-6 to TRBJ2-5; 14 bases map to TRBD2. Sample: peripheral blood, taken before pregnancy. The TCR comes from a female donor with multiple sclerosis, enrolled in a pregnancy study. The CDR3 loop reads CASSSPGLAGARRETQYF. The CDR3 coding sequence is TGTGCCAGCAGCTCTCCGGGACTAGCGGGGGCTCGACGAGAGACCCAGTACTTC.